Described below is a single T cell receptor beta chain sequence and its context. The data were taken from a study of blood T cell repertoires in COVID-19. Whole-study context: Sample material is recorded as cDNA or gDNA derived from T cells, B-cell-depleted T cells, or PBMCs.

CDR1 is MNHEY and CDR2 is SVGEGT in the germline V gene. Unmatched junction bases numbered 3, after V lost 5 bases and J lost 1 base. This CDR3 is built from 15 residues. This table comes from immunoSEQ multiplex PCR, and its TCRdb copy is limited to in-frame clones, with some not included. Found here are under 95,000 clones, around three quarters of them singletons; the top ten hold about 26%. The source is a man aged 55 to 69 with active or convalescent COVID-19. The J gene is TRBJ1-5, the V gene TRBV6-2 or TRBV6-3; 9 bases align to TRBD1. Sequencing used peripheral blood. The CDR3 nucleotides read TGTGCCAGCAGTACAGGGGGCGCGAGCAATCAGCCCCAGCATTTT. Its translation is CASSTGGASNQPQHF.